This TCR beta chain was captured in a study of human T cells and chemical hapten exposure. Each cDNA molecule in the library carried unique molecular identifiers. TCRdb recomputed calls from the RACE reads with MiXCR, one row per CDR3 protein. The repertoire consists of around 350,000 distinct CDR3 sequences, with approximately 5.8% occurring once and the leading ten covering under 9.5%. In this sample, this clonotype turned up many times. Time point noted: pre-sensitization, week 0. Treatment denoted: therapeutic diphenylcyclopropenone sensitization with weekly scalp DPC. The CDR3 sequence is 13 residues long. V lost 2 bases and J 7 bases, leaving 10 bases between the germline ends. The germline V gene encodes CDR1 SGHKS and CDR2 YYEKEE (reference sequence).

This TCR was sampled from a woman aged 18 to 35 with alopecia areata. Some clones in this sample may be carry-over from other donors' samples. The chain is built from TRBV5-5 and TRBJ1-5; D is unclear. The sample consisted of whole blood, taken in connection with sensitization to the hapten diphenylcyclopropenone (DPC). DNA of the CDR3: TGTGCCAGCAGCTTCCTGCCGGGGCAGCCCCAGCATTTT. Its translation is CASSFLPGQPQHF.